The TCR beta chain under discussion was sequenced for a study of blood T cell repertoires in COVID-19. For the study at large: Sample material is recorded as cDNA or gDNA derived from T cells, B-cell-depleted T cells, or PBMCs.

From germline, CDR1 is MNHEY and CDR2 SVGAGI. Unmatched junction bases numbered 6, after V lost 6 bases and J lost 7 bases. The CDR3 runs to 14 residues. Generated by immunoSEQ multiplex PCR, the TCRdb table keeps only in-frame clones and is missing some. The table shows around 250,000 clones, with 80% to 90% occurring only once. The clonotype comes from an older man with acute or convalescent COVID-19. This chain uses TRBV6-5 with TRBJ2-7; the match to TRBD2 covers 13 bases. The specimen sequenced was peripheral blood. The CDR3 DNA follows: TGTGCCAGCAGAGTTCCGGGACTAGCGGGGGAGCAGTACTTC. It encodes CASRVPGLAGEQYF.